What follows describes a single TCR beta chain. Its antigen is currently not known. Qualities for individual bases were not recorded, and no much larger clone is one base off. This entry comes from a study of T cells after posttransplantation cyclophosphamide (dated by TCRdb to the mid-2010s). A note on the overall study: The study tracked T cell repertoire reconstitution by TRB sequencing after myeloablative bone marrow transplantation using posttransplantation cyclophosphamide as GVHD prophylaxis. Antigen receptor sequencing was done on samples from some 34 PTCy-treated patients and from over 15 related bone marrow donors of those patients. Because TRA and TRB clonality correlated tightly in roughly nine samples, the subsequent TCR analyses were limited to TRB only. Public TRB sequences were compared against a database of over 3,500 sequences linked to responses to pathogens, tumor antigens, self-antigens and alloantigens. Up to roughly 3 additional blood samples from 2 to 5.2 years after transplant were also TRB-sequenced in 3 patients, as was pretransplant blood from several patients. Blood from every one of the approximately 30 PTCy patients who had 1-year posttransplant specimens underwent TRB sequencing.

Trimming costs V 6 bases and J 4 bases, and their ends lie 22 bases apart. CDR3 length: 17 amino acids, cysteine to phenylalanine. Left in the record is the CDR3 DNA by itself, 51 bases read in frame from the first base. As encoded in the germline V gene (reference sequence), CDR1 is WNHNN while CDR2 is SYGVQD. Peripheral blood samples were provided by related bone marrow donors on the day of marrow donation. Peripheral blood and bone marrow mononuclear cells were isolated by Ficoll-Hypaque density centrifugation and were cryopreserved. The investigation overall reported the following: Across a few dozen patients, TRB clonality was highly associated with recipient CMV seropositivity and CMV reactivation, and diversity in PTCy patients was similar to diversity in CNI/methotrexate controls. The TRB repertoires of T cells infiltrating skin or the GI tract showed only limited overlap with the TRB repertoires found in blood. Donor-recipient similarity was low at 1-2 months but rose over the first year, and later blood repertoires were often dominated by donor CD8+ memory clones.

Genomic DNA was used for TRB sequencing, which was performed with the immunoSEQ assay at survey resolution or with the hsTCRB kit. The authors' pipeline ran thus. The immunoSEQ software was used for initial read processing, and the LymphoSeq R package was used for repertoire analyses. Clonality was computed as 1 minus normalized Shannon entropy, and a Gini coefficient was also calculated for each TRB dataset. To infer phenotypes in unsorted samples, TRB sequences from sorted subsets of the recipient or donor were mapped onto unsorted samples from the same recipient. TCRdb obtained this table from immuneACCESS and retained in-frame rearrangements with V and J assigned. These tables miss some clones; where compared with another copy, unresolved V genes account for less than half of the shortfall, and the remainder is unexplained. V, J and clone size derive from that table, while D and trimming were established from the DNA sequence. This sample gives 50,000 to 60,000 clones in total; approximately 94% of them show up just once. Around 3% of the sample goes to the ten largest clones.

The chain is encoded by TRBV10-1 joined to TRBJ1-5, and TRBD1 may be the D gene, going by 5 matching bases. The receptor was isolated from a woman aged 30 to 39 in good health and a related stem cell transplant donor. The sample comprised PBMCs. The CDR3 reads CASRYGQGVPLNQPQHF. At the DNA level, the sequence is TGCGCCAGCAGGTACGGACAAGGGGTCCCCCTTAATCAGCCCCAGCATTTT.